This T cell receptor (beta chain) was obtained from a study of CD8+CD57+ T cells in acquired aplastic anemia. Study overall: Sorted CD4+ and CD8+ cells gave an average of about 3 ug of DNA.

This clonotype was detected only a few times. What it recognizes is unknown. Study-wide points: Found in both controls and patients were approximately 29 CD8+ CDR3 sequences.

The patients chosen for sequencing had shown expansion of CD8+CD57+ cells (detected by flow cytometry). Profiling that covered TCR beta VDJ and CDR3 relied on genomic DNA as its template. TCRdb redid the calling of the reads with MiXCR, one entry per CDR3 protein. The repertoire has around 250,000 distinct CDR3 sequences, roughly 80% of them found once; the top ten carry 42%. V shed 0 bases, J shed 0 bases, and the junction held 3 bases outside the gene matches. Germline-derived CDR1 and CDR2 are SGHNT and YENEEA. The CDR3 has 17 residues. This rearrangement joins TRBV11-3 to TRBJ2-2; 8 bases are a match to TRBD1. This receptor was taken from a human donor with aplastic anemia. The sequencing sample was made of sorted CD4+, CD8+, or CD8+CD57+ T cells (not recorded which) from PBMCs. DNA of the CDR3: TGTGCCAGCAGCTTAGATCTGACAGGGGCGAACACCGGGGAGCTGTTTTTT. This gives the protein CASSLDLTGANTGELFF. Variable domain in full (rest from reference TRBV11-3 and TRBJ2-2): EAGVVQSPRYKIIEKKQPVAFWCNPISGHNTLYWYLQNLGQGPELLIRYENEEAVDDSQLPKDRFSAERLKGVDSTLKIQPAELGDSAVYLCASSLDLTGANTGELFFGEGSRLTVL.